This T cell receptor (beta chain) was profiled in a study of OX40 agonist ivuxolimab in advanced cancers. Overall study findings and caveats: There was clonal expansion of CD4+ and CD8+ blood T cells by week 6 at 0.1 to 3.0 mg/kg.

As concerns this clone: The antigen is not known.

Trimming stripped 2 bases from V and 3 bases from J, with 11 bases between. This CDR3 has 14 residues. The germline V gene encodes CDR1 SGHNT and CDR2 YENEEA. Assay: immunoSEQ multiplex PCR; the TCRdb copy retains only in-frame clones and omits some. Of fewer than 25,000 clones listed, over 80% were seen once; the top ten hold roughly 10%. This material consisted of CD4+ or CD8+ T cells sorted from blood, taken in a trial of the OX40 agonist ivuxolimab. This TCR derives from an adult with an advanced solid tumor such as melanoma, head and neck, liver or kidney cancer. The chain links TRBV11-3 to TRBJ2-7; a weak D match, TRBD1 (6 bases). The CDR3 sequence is CASSLSGANYEQYF. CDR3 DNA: TGTGCCAGCAGCTTATCAGGGGCGAACTACGAGCAGTACTTC. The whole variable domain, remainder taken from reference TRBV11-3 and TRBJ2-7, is EAGVVQSPRYKIIEKKQPVAFWCNPISGHNTLYWYLQNLGQGPELLIRYENEEAVDDSQLPKDRFSAERLKGVDSTLKIQPAELGDSAVYLCASSLSGANYEQYFGPGTRLTVT.